One and the same sample provided the 27 T cell receptor beta chains below, sequenced in a study of cytomegalovirus exposure and HLA in healthy donors. Produced via immunoSEQ multiplex PCR; TCRdb's table is partial and in-frame only. The table records fewer than 200,000 clones, more than 75% of them present only once. Sequencing was done on a sample of PBMCs. The source of these receptors is a young man in good health and CMV-seropositive.

This clone was seen once. The chain is built from TRBV28 and TRBJ2-7; the match to TRBD2 covers 8 bases. There are 10 residues in the CDR3. With 10 bases clipped from V and 9 bases from J, the junction kept 5 bases outside the gene matches. In germline, CDR1 is MDHEN, CDR2 SYDVKM. The CDR3 nucleotides read TGTGCCACAGAGCGGGGGTCGCAGTACTTC. Translation: CATERGSQYF.

The chain couples TRBV6-5 to TRBJ1-5, with 7 bases identical to TRBD1. Unmatched junction bases numbered 6, after V lost 3 bases and J lost 4 bases. The CDR3 is 15 amino acids. Germline CDR1 and CDR2: MNHEY and SVGAGI. CDR3 region: CASSYAPGGNQPQHF. The CDR3 DNA reads TGTGCCAGCAGTTATGCGCCAGGGGGAAATCAGCCCCAGCATTTT.

This clone has only a few counts. This chain uses TRBV11-1 with TRBJ1-4, with D possibly being TRBD1 (6 bases). Trimming shortened V by 4 bases and J by 4 bases, and 19 bases separated the two germline ends. This CDR3 spans 17 amino acids. Germline V CDR1 and CDR2: SGHAT, FQDESV (reference sequence). DNA for the CDR3: TGTGCCAGCAGCTCGCCGCCTGGGGGACAAGTTAATGAAAAACTGTTTTTT. It is translated as CASSSPPGGQVNEKLFF.

The CDR3 loop reads CASSQIFNQPQHF. CDR3 bases: TGTGCCAGCAGTCAAATTTTTAATCAGCCCCAGCATTTT. V is TRBV27 and J is TRBJ1-5; the D is unclear. CDR1 MNHEY and CDR2 SMNVEV come from the germline V gene (reference sequence). The CDR3 extends over 13 amino acids. The ends were cut back, 5 bases at V and 4 bases at J, with 9 bases in the middle.

V is TRBV27 and J is TRBJ2-5, with 12 bases fitting TRBD1. Germline V gene data show CDR1 as MNHEY and CDR2 as SMNVEV (reference sequence). With V trimmed by 2 bases and J by 7 bases, 5 bases remained unmatched. CDR3 size: 15 residues. CDR3 sequence reads: CASSLVTGQGATQYF. CDR3 bases: TGTGCCAGCAGTTTAGTTACGGGACAGGGGGCGACCCAGTACTTC.

The chain recombines TRBV6-1 with TRBJ1-5, with D possibly matching TRBD1 (5 bases). The CDR3 length is 15 residues. Germline V gene lookup returns CDR1 MNHNS and CDR2 SASEGT. Trimming pared 4 bases from V and 0 bases from J, leaving 10 bases between. CDR3 in amino acids: CASSGMTASNQPQHF. CDR3 nucleotide sequence: TGTGCCAGCAGTGGGATGACAGCTAGCAATCAGCCCCAGCATTTT.

This chain connects TRBV11-1 to TRBJ2-5; the D gene is possibly TRBD2 (8 bases). The CDR3 extends over 15 amino acids. Deletions cut 4 bases from V and 6 bases from J, with 18 bases between. From germline, CDR1 is SGHAT and CDR2 FQDESV (reference sequence). The CDR3 DNA follows: TGTGCCAGCAGCTCGGGAGGGGGCGGGAGAAAGACCCAGTACTTC. It yields the protein CASSSGGGGRKTQYF.

A few counts support this clone. This chain uses TRBV10-3 with TRBJ1-1; TRBD1 might be the D (5 bases). V lost 3 bases to trimming and J lost 3 bases, with 8 bases between them. CDR1 is ENHRY and CDR2 is SYGVKD in the germline V gene. The CDR3 runs to 13 residues. CDR3 loop: CAISDAGYTEAFF. DNA for the CDR3: TGTGCCATCAGTGACGCAGGGTACACTGAAGCTTTCTTT.

This chain joins TRBV7-8 and TRBJ2-7; D ambiguous. CDR3 length equals 11 residues. Per the germline V gene, CDR1 is SGHVS and CDR2 is FQNEAQ. The CDR3 DNA follows: TGTGCAGTGGTTAAGCTCGACGAGCAGTACTTC. Translating it yields CAVVKLDEQYF.

This sequence joins TRBV7-2 and TRBJ1-2; a possible D gene is TRBD1 (6 bases). Germline V CDR1 and CDR2: SGHTA, FQGNSA. There are 15 residues in the CDR3. V dropped 1 base and J dropped 1 base, with 10 bases sitting between them. The CDR3 sequence: CASSLEQGVNYGYTF. The CDR3 DNA reads TGTGCCAGCAGCTTAGAACAGGGAGTTAACTATGGCTACACCTTC.

This chain links TRBV11-2 with TRBJ1-1; D is unresolved. The germline V and J ends were trimmed by 1 base and 11 bases, with 11 bases remaining between them. This CDR3 has 12 residues. CDR1 is SGHAT, CDR2 FQNNGV, per germline. The CDR3 nucleotides are TGTGCCAGCAGCTTAGGGAACAAGGATGCTTTCTTT. It yields the protein CASSLGNKDAFF.

Only a few counts were recorded for this clone. V and J are TRBV6-6 and TRBJ2-7; 7 bases agree with TRBD2. The length of the CDR3 is 13 residues. Looked up from germline, CDR1 is MNHNY and CDR2 is SVGAGI (reference sequence). The V and J ends lost 4 bases and 3 bases, in that order; junction bases with no gene match: 3. CDR3 DNA sequence: TGTGCCAGCAGTTGGACTAGTAGCTACGAGCAGTACTTC. It codes for CASSWTSSYEQYF.

This clone has only one observation. V gene TRBV19 combines with J gene TRBJ1-1; no reliable D call. Germline-derived CDR1 and CDR2 are LNHDA and SQIVND (reference sequence). V was clipped by 5 bases and J by 4 bases, with 8 bases between them. The CDR3 covers 12 residues. CDR3 in DNA: TGTGCCAGTAGTCCAAGGACCACTGAAGCTTTCTTT. Protein product: CASSPRTTEAFF.

The chain uses TRBV6-5 and TRBJ2-7; 13 bases are a match to TRBD2. The trim removed 2 bases at V and 5 bases at J, leaving 6 bases unmatched. This CDR3 comprises 16 residues. Germline V CDR1 and CDR2: MNHEY, SVGAGI. As DNA, the CDR3 is TGTGCCAGCAGTTACCCTACTAGCGGGAGGGCTCACGAGCAGTACTTC. Its protein product is CASSYPTSGRAHEQYF.

The chain joins TRBV10-1 to TRBJ1-2; D unresolved. The CDR3 consists of 13 residues. Germline CDR1 reads WNHNN; CDR2 reads SYGVQD (reference sequence). Trimming took off 3 bases at V and 6 bases at J, with 11 bases between the two ends. CDR3 amino acids: CASSDMGRHGYTF. In nucleotides, the CDR3 is TGCGCCAGCAGTGATATGGGCAGGCATGGCTACACCTTC.

J is TRBJ2-7 and V is TRBV5-6; the D gene is possibly TRBD1 (6 bases). Germline-derived CDR1 and CDR2 are SGHDT and YYEEEE. CDR3 size: 14 residues. Trimming stripped 4 bases from V and 2 bases from J, with 13 bases between. This CDR3 is CASSAYRVPYEQYF. The CDR3 nucleotides are TGTGCCAGCAGCGCCTACAGGGTCCCCTACGAGCAGTACTTC.

This sequence joins TRBV28 and TRBJ2-5, with a tentative D call TRBD1 (6 bases). Germline CDR1 reads MDHEN; CDR2 reads SYDVKM. CDR3 length equals 19 residues. V lost 3 bases and J 0 bases, leaving 23 bases between the germline ends. The CDR3 here is CASSFSLVRDTSYQETQYF. The CDR3 DNA follows: TGTGCCAGCAGTTTTTCCCTAGTCCGGGACACCTCGTACCAAGAGACCCAGTACTTC.

In DNA, the CDR3 is TGTGCCAGCAGGACCACAGGGCCAGATACGCAGTATTTT. Its protein is CASRTTGPDTQYF. The chain links TRBV2 to TRBJ2-3; the D gene is possibly TRBD1 (6 bases). Germline loops: CDR1 SNHLY, CDR2 FYNNEI. Between the trimmed V and J ends, which lost 6 bases and 4 bases, there was a span of 11 bases. This CDR3 region has 13 residues.

The chain recombines TRBV5-1 with TRBJ1-1; D gene unclear. The CDR3 has 13 residues. V was clipped by 4 bases and J by 4 bases, with 11 bases between them. Germline-derived CDR1 and CDR2 are SGHRS and YFSETQ. CDR3 nucleotide sequence: TGCGCCAGCAGCCGCGGGCCCATCACTGAAGCTTTCTTT. This translates into CASSRGPITEAFF.

V usage is TRBV5-1 and J usage is TRBJ2-1; 11 nucleotides line up with TRBD2. The V and J ends lost 4 bases and 5 bases, in that order; junction bases with no gene match: 5. Germline-derived CDR1 and CDR2 are SGHRS and YFSETQ. The length of the CDR3 is 15 residues. CDR3 nucleotides: TGCGCCAGCAGCACTAGCGGGGGCCAGAACAATGAGCAGTTCTTC. Translation: CASSTSGGQNNEQFF.

This clone appeared a single time. This rearrangement joins TRBV27 to TRBJ2-5, with unresolved D. From germline, CDR1 is MNHEY and CDR2 SMNVEV (reference sequence). The CDR3 length is 11 residues. With 6 bases removed from V and 2 bases from J, the gap between germline ends came to 4 bases. The CDR3 loop is CASRHQETQYF. Written as DNA, the CDR3 is TGTGCCAGCAGACATCAAGAGACCCAGTACTTC.

This clone was counted only a few times. The CDR3 loop reads CASSLGGSGEEQYF. The DNA for the CDR3 is TGTGCCAGCAGCTTAGGTGGGAGCGGTGAAGAGCAGTACTTC. The genes are TRBV11-3 and TRBJ2-7; TRBD2 is a possible D gene (5 bases). V dropped 1 base and J dropped 7 bases, with 14 bases sitting between them. Germline CDR1 and CDR2: SGHNT and YENEEA. The CDR3 is 14 amino acids.

The chain employs TRBV6-1 and TRBJ2-5; 8 bases are a match to TRBD2. CDR3 length: 15 residues. After removal of 2 bases from V and 4 bases from J, the junction contained 6 bases not matched to a gene. CDR1 is MNHNS, CDR2 SASEGT, per germline. The CDR3 DNA reads as TGTGCCAGCAGTGAACTAGCGGGTGGGGGAGAGACCCAGTACTTC. Its translation: CASSELAGGGETQYF.

The CDR3 nucleotides read TGTGCCAGCAGCCCAGCGCACTCCTACAATGAGCAGTTCTTC. Translated: CASSPAHSYNEQFF. This chain connects TRBV11-2 to TRBJ2-1; the D is unclear. Germline values: CDR1 SGHAT, CDR2 FQNNGV. Trimming removed 5 bases from V and 0 bases from J, with 8 bases in between. CDR3 size: 14 residues.

The chain has TRBV6-5 and TRBJ1-1; D not resolved. CDR3 length: 16 amino acids. Looked up from germline, CDR1 is MNHEY and CDR2 is SVGAGI. Trimming stripped 2 bases from V and 2 bases from J, with 15 bases between. The DNA for the CDR3 is TGTGCCAGCAGTTACGCCTGGGTTTGGGAAAACACTGAAGCTTTCTTT. Translation: CASSYAWVWENTEAFF.

V and J are TRBV14 and TRBJ2-7; D might be TRBD1 or TRBD2, each matching 5 bases. Germline V gene lookup returns CDR1 SGHDN and CDR2 FVKESK. The CDR3 totals 13 residues. Trimming cost V 7 bases and J 2 bases, with 12 bases left between them. This chain's CDR3 is CASKGTDPYEQYF. CDR3 nucleotide sequence: TGTGCCAGCAAAGGGACCGACCCCTACGAGCAGTACTTC.

The J gene is TRBJ2-3, the V gene TRBV6-5; D not resolved. Germline loops: CDR1 MNHEY, CDR2 SVGAGI. V lost 0 bases and J lost 2, with 9 bases in between. The CDR3 spans 15 residues. The CDR3 nucleotides are TGTGCCAGCAGTTACTCTGTTGACATCACAGATACGCAGTATTTT. This sequence encodes CASSYSVDITDTQYF.